The 18 T cell receptor beta chains listed next were all sequenced from one sample in a study of cytomegalovirus exposure and HLA in healthy donors. PCR employed 60 Vbeta and 13 Jbeta primers. Sequencing was performed with immunoSEQ multiplex PCR; in TCRdb, only in-frame clones are kept and a portion is missing. The sample consists of about 100,000 clones, less than 80% of them appearing once. Sample: PBMCs. The source of these receptors is a young man in good health and CMV-seronegative.

J is TRBJ2-5 and V is TRBV10-3, with D tentatively TRBD2 (6 bases). The germline CDR1 and CDR2 sequences are ENHRY and SYGVKD. Trimming took 4 bases from V and 7 from J, leaving 22 bases between them. This CDR3 contains 16 residues. Here the CDR3 reads CAISGPEGGPGGTQYF. The CDR3 nucleotides read TGTGCCATCAGTGGTCCAGAGGGAGGACCCGGCGGGACCCAGTACTTC.

About this clone itself: Other DNA sequences from this sample encode an identical CDR3 as well. The chain combines TRBV5-1 with TRBJ1-2; D is ambiguous. The CDR3 contains 12 residues. Germline CDR1 SGHRS, CDR2 YFSETQ. The V end was cut by 0 bases, the J end by 4 bases, with 4 bases between. CDR3 protein: CASSLDSYGYTF. As DNA, the CDR3 is TGCGCCAGCAGCTTGGATAGCTATGGCTACACCTTC.

This clone is judged medium-sized. This chain joins TRBV5-1 and TRBJ1-1; 7 nucleotides align to TRBD1. CDR3 size: 15 residues. Germline loops: CDR1 SGHRS, CDR2 YFSETQ. Trimming cost V 3 bases and J 3 bases; bases outside gene matches: 8. The CDR3 region is CASSSRQGQYTEAFF. DNA of the CDR3: TGCGCCAGCAGCTCCAGACAGGGACAGTACACTGAAGCTTTCTTT.

A few counts support this clone. The junction differs from germline at one of its ends, possibly a read error. The J gene is TRBJ2-1, the V gene TRBV7-9; 15 positions agree with TRBD2. The CDR3 consists of 17 residues. Germline CDR1 SEHNR, CDR2 FQNEAQ (reference sequence). The CDR3 bases are TGTTCCAGCAGCTGGGGACTAGCGGGAGGAAACTACAATGAGCAGTTCTTC. It yields the protein CSSSWGLAGGNYNEQFF.

V usage is TRBV5-6 and J usage is TRBJ2-7, with 9 nucleotides matching TRBD1. The CDR3 consists of 16 residues. With V trimmed by 0 bases and J by 0 bases, 4 bases remained unmatched. CDR1 is SGHDT and CDR2 is YYEEEE in the germline V gene. The CDR3 DNA reads TGTGCCAGCAGCTTGGGGGGACAGGGAATCTCCTACGAGCAGTACTTC. It translates to CASSLGGQGISYEQYF.

This clone was seen a few times. The chain recombines TRBV19 with TRBJ2-6; TRBD1 might be the D (6 bases). CDR1 and CDR2 (germline): LNHDA, SQIVND (reference sequence). V was pared by 4 bases and J by 2 bases, with 6 bases between. The length of the CDR3 is 14 residues. In DNA, the CDR3 is TGTGCCAGTAGTAAGGGGGCTGGGGCCAACGTCCTGACTTTC. Translated, it gives CASSKGAGANVLTF.

This clone was detected once. The rearrangement uses TRBV6-1 and TRBJ1-1; TRBD1 aligns across 7 bases. Trimming removed 6 bases from V and 0 bases from J; junction bases left unmatched: 4. Germline V lookup: CDR1 MNHNS, CDR2 SASEGT. This CDR3 contains 14 residues. The CDR3 DNA follows: TGTGCCAGCAGCGTGGGACAGATGAACACTGAAGCTTTCTTT. It is translated as CASSVGQMNTEAFF.

The rearrangement links TRBV19 to TRBJ1-1; a possible D gene is TRBD1 (6 bases). Trimming stripped 4 bases from V and 0 bases from J, with 18 bases between. Germline CDR1 reads LNHDA; CDR2 reads SQIVND (reference sequence). The CDR3 runs to 17 residues. CDR3 in amino acids: CASSTYRVRGLNTEAFF. The DNA for the CDR3 is TGTGCCAGTAGTACGTACAGGGTCCGGGGACTGAACACTGAAGCTTTCTTT.

The chain couples TRBV2 to TRBJ2-1, with 9 bases that match TRBD2. V lost 5 bases, J lost 3 bases, and 5 bases stayed unmatched. CDR1 SNHLY and CDR2 FYNNEI come from the germline V gene. The CDR3 is 15 residues long. Here the CDR3 DNA reads TGTGCCAGCAGTTGGCGGGAGGGCATCTACAATGAGCAGTTCTTC. Translation gives CASSWREGIYNEQFF.

This sequence joins TRBV18 and TRBJ2-1; 7 nucleotides agree with TRBD2. The CDR3 loop spans 14 amino acids. From germline, CDR1 is KGHSH and CDR2 LQKENI. Trimming at V came to 5 bases and at J to 7 bases, leaving 8 bases not matched to a gene. DNA of the CDR3: TGTGCCAGCTCAATCAGCCAGGGAGGGAATGAGCAGTTCTTC. Protein sequence: CASSISQGGNEQFF.

The chain joins TRBV10-1 to TRBJ2-2, with TRBD1 matching over 11 bases. The V gene's germline CDR1 is WNHNN and CDR2 SYGVQD (reference sequence). This CDR3 has 16 residues. The J segment lost 6 bases and the V segment lost 6 bases, leaving 9 bases of the junction unmatched. Here the CDR3 DNA reads TGCGCCAGCAGCCCGGCTACGGGACAGGGGGCCGGGGAGCTGTTTTTT. This codes for CASSPATGQGAGELFF.

The genes are TRBV28 and TRBJ1-5; TRBD1 is a possible D gene (6 bases). Trimming shortened V by 3 bases and J by 6 bases, and 12 bases separated the two germline ends. The V gene's germline CDR1 is MDHEN and CDR2 SYDVKM. The CDR3 consists of 14 residues. CDR3 loop: CASSLLQGSQPQHF. CDR3 nucleotides: TGTGCCAGCAGTTTGTTACAGGGAAGTCAGCCCCAGCATTTT.

The CDR3 loop reads CASSSVPRGYEQYF. Here the CDR3 DNA reads TGTGCCAGCAGTTCAGTTCCCAGGGGTTACGAGCAGTACTTC. This chain uses TRBV28 with TRBJ2-7, with a possible D match to TRBD1 (6 bases). This CDR3 has 14 residues. Germline values: CDR1 MDHEN, CDR2 SYDVKM. V was cut by 4 bases and J by 4 bases, with 14 bases left in between.

On this clone itself: One end of the junction does not line up with germline, which may come from a read error. In DNA, the CDR3 is TGCGCCAGCAGCTTGGAAGGACAGGCGACAGGTACGCAGTATTTT. It codes for CASSLEGQATGTQYF. The V gene is TRBV5-1, the J gene TRBJ2-3; 7 bases map to TRBD1. Germline assignment: CDR1 SGHRS and CDR2 YFSETQ. CDR3 length equals 15 residues.

The chain has TRBV14 and TRBJ2-2, with D unresolved. Trimming stripped 4 bases from V and 8 bases from J, with 11 bases between. Germline CDR1 and CDR2: SGHDN and FVKESK. The CDR3 totals 13 residues. CDR3 nucleotides: TGTGCCAGCAGCCCCACACCAGGTGGGGAGCTGTTTTTT. Amino acid sequence: CASSPTPGGELFF.

CDR3 in DNA: TGTGCCAGCAGTTTACAAGGGGGCAACACTGAAGCTTTCTTT. The encoded protein is CASSLQGGNTEAFF. The chain joins TRBV11-2 to TRBJ1-1, with 7 bases aligning to TRBD1. V dropped 6 bases and J dropped 2; count of bases not matched to a gene: 6. Germline assignment: CDR1 SGHAT and CDR2 FQNNGV. There are 14 residues in the CDR3. Together with reference TRBV11-2 and TRBJ1-1, the CDR3 gives the full variable domain: EAGVAQSPRYKIIEKRQSVAFWCNPISGHATLYWYQQILGQGPKLLIQFQNNGVVDDSQLPKDRFSAERLKGVDSTLKIQPAKLEDSAVYLCASSLQGGNTEAFFGQGTRLTVV.

The chain uses TRBV5-4 and TRBJ1-1, with TRBD1 as a possible D gene (5 bases). Germline-derived CDR1 and CDR2 are SGHNT and YYREEE (reference sequence). The CDR3 covers 14 residues. Trimming stripped 3 bases from V and 4 bases from J, with 13 bases between. The CDR3 loop is CASSSGGGITEAFF. The CDR3, as DNA: TGTGCCAGCAGCTCTGGGGGAGGGATCACTGAAGCTTTCTTT. The variable domain in full, completed from reference TRBV5-4 and TRBJ1-1, reads ETGVTQSPTHLIKTRGQQVTLRCSSQSGHNTVSWYQQALGQGPQFIFQYYREEENGRGNFPPRFSGLQFPNYSSELNVNALELDDSALYLCASSSGGGITEAFFGQGTRLTVV.

The chain uses TRBV27 and TRBJ1-1, with D hard to call. Per germline, CDR1 MNHEY and CDR2 SMNVEV (reference sequence). The ends were cut back, 6 bases at V and 1 base at J, with 12 bases in the middle. The CDR3 length is 14 residues. The CDR3 DNA is TGTGCCAGCAGCTCACACAGACCGAACACTGAAGCTTTCTTT. It specifies CASSSHRPNTEAFF.